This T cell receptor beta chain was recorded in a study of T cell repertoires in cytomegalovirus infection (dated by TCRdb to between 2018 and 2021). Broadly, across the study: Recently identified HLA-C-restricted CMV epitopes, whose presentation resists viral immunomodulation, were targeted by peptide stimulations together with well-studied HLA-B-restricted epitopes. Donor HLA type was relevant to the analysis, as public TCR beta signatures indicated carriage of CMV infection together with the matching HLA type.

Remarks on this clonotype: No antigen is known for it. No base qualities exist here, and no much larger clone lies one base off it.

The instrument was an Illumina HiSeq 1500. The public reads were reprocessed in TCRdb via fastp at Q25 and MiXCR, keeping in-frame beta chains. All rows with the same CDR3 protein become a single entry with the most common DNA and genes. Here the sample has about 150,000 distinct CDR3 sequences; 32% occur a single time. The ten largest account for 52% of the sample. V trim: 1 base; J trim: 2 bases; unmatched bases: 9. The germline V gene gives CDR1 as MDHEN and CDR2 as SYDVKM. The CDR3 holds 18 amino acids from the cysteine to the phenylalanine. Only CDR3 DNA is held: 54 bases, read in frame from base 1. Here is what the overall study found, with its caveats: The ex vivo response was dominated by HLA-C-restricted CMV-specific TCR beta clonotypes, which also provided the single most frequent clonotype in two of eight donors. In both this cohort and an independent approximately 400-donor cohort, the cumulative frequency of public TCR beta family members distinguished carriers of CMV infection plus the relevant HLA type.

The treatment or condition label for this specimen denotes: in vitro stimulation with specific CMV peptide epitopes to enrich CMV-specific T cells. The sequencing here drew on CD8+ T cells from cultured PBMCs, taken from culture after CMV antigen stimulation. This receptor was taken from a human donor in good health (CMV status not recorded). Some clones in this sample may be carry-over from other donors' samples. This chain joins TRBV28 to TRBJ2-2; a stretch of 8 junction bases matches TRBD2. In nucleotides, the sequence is TGTGCCAGCAGTTTATCCCGGGAGGGACCGATTAACACCGGGGAGCTGTTTTTT. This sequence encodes CASSLSREGPINTGELFF.